The 30 T cell receptor beta chains below come from one sample, sequenced in a study of blood T cell repertoires in COVID-19. Produced via immunoSEQ multiplex PCR; TCRdb's table is partial and in-frame only. This table holds approximately 100,000 clones, roughly 82% found once. Specimen: peripheral blood. The receptors were sampled from a man in his 60s with acute or convalescent COVID-19.

The rearrangement uses TRBV5-1 and TRBJ1-5; no definite D call. Trimming pared 1 base from V and 3 bases from J, leaving 11 bases between. The germline V gene has CDR1 SGHRS and CDR2 YFSETQ. The CDR3 is 15 amino acids. CDR3 nucleotide sequence: TGCGCCAGCAGCTTGTGGGGAGGTCTCAATCAGCCCCAGCATTTT. Translation gives CASSLWGGLNQPQHF.

This sequence joins TRBV19 and TRBJ2-7, with TRBD1 identical over 8 bases. CDR1 LNHDA and CDR2 SQIVND come from the germline V gene (reference sequence). This CDR3 is built from 11 residues. The ends lost 11 bases at V and 3 bases at J; junction bases unmatched: 3. CDR3 bases: TGTGCCTCAGGGGGCATCTACGAGCAGTACTTC. This translates into CASGGIYEQYF.

The V call is TRBV28, the J call TRBJ1-1, with D tentatively TRBD1 (5 bases). V was shortened by 5 bases and J by 3 bases, with 16 bases between the two germline ends. This CDR3 comprises 15 residues. The germline V gene encodes CDR1 MDHEN and CDR2 SYDVKM. CDR3 region: CASSAAGGGYTEAFF. As DNA, the CDR3 is TGTGCCAGCAGTGCCGCCGGGGGGGGGTACACTGAAGCTTTCTTT.

The chain recombines TRBV12-5 with TRBJ1-5; TRBD1 matches 9 bases. The germline V gene has CDR1 LGHNT and CDR2 FRNRAP. With 1 base clipped from V and 4 bases from J, the junction kept 5 bases outside the gene matches. The CDR3 runs 16 residues. The CDR3 DNA is TGTGCTAGTGGTTTGGGAGGGACAGGGCGAAATCAGCCCCAGCATTTT. Amino acids: CASGLGGTGRNQPQHF.

The chain couples TRBV2 to TRBJ2-7; tentative D call: TRBD2 (6 bases). Looked up from germline, CDR1 is SNHLY and CDR2 is FYNNEI. This CDR3 has 14 residues. V was cut by 2 bases and J by 1 base, with 9 bases left in between. The chain's CDR3 is CASSENAGSYEQYF. The CDR3, as DNA: TGTGCCAGCAGTGAAAATGCGGGGTCCTACGAGCAGTACTTC.

The chain recombines TRBV3-1 (or the pseudogene TRBV3-2) with TRBJ1-6; 7 nucleotides match TRBD1. The CDR3 is 15 amino acids. V shed 0 bases and J 7 bases; nucleotides not matched to a gene: 3. Germline V gene sequence: CDR1 LGHDT, CDR2 YNNKEL (reference sequence). The DNA for the CDR3 is TGTGCCAGCAGCCAAGAAGGGGGCAGGAATTCACCCCTCCACTTT. Translation gives CASSQEGGRNSPLHF.

The chain recombines TRBV11-3 with TRBJ1-1, with D unresolved. Trimming took 8 bases from V and 0 from J, leaving 7 bases between them. The CDR3 length is 12 residues. Germline V gene sequence: CDR1 SGHNT, CDR2 YENEEA. DNA for the CDR3: TGTGCCAGCCACCCTATGAACACTGAAGCTTTCTTT. Translation: CASHPMNTEAFF.

This clone was detected only a few times. The CDR3 DNA follows: TGCAGTGCTAGTAGGGGAGATACGCAGTATTTT. It yields the protein CSASRGDTQYF. This sequence joins TRBV20-1 and TRBJ2-3, with D maybe TRBD1 (5 bases). The CDR3 consists of 11 residues. Trimming took off 3 bases at V and 5 bases at J, with 6 bases between the two ends. The germline CDR1 and CDR2 sequences are DFQATT and SNEGSKA (reference sequence).

This clone appeared a few times. This CDR3 reads CASRGQQETQYF. Here the CDR3 DNA reads TGTGCCAGCAGGGGACAGCAAGAGACCCAGTACTTC. This chain uses TRBV2 with TRBJ2-5; 7 bases agree with TRBD1. Germline V gene data show CDR1 as SNHLY and CDR2 as FYNNEI. With 6 bases clipped from V and 2 bases from J, the junction kept 0 bases outside the gene matches. This CDR3 has 12 residues.

The chain combines TRBV6-6 with TRBJ2-7, with D unclear. Germline CDR1 MNHNY, CDR2 SVGAGI (reference sequence). Trimming cost V 4 bases and J 3 bases, with 4 bases left between them. The CDR3 runs to 11 residues. Here the CDR3 DNA reads TGTGCCAGCAGTTCCCTCTACGAGCAGTACTTC. Its translation is CASSSLYEQYF.

The chain employs TRBV19 and TRBJ1-4; 9 nucleotides match TRBD1. The germline CDR1 and CDR2 sequences are LNHDA and SQIVND (reference sequence). This CDR3 comprises 15 residues. The ends lost 7 bases at V and 7 bases at J; junction bases unmatched: 10. In DNA, the CDR3 is TGTGCCAGTACCAATGCCGGGACAGGGACTGAAAAACTGTTTTTT. Protein: CASTNAGTGTEKLFF.

The V call is TRBV10-1, the J call TRBJ1-1; TRBD1 might be the D (6 bases). V lost 5 bases to trimming and J lost 12 bases, with 19 bases between them. The CDR3 is 13 amino acids. Germline-derived CDR1 and CDR2 are WNHNN and SYGVQD (reference sequence). CDR3 in amino acids: CASSSSGARKTFF. As DNA, the CDR3 is TGCGCCAGCAGTAGCTCAGGGGCGCGAAAAACTTTCTTT.

The chain combines TRBV30 with TRBJ2-1, with 7 bases matching TRBD2. From germline, CDR1 is GTSNPN and CDR2 SVGIG (reference sequence). This CDR3 has 15 amino acids. V was clipped by 2 bases and J by 7 bases; unmatched bases: 11. The CDR3 nucleotides are TGTGCCTGGAGTCCGAGGATGACTAGCAAGAATGAGCAGTTCTTC. This encodes CAWSPRMTSKNEQFF.

This sequence joins TRBV6-2 or TRBV6-3 and TRBJ1-2; a possible D gene is TRBD1 (5 bases). Germline CDR1 MNHEY, CDR2 SVGEGT. V dropped 5 bases and J dropped 8 bases, with 18 bases sitting between them. The CDR3 is 14 amino acids. CDR3 sequence reads: CASSQGLDSRGYTF. In DNA form, the CDR3 reads TGTGCCAGCAGTCAGGGCCTCGATTCCCGAGGCTACACCTTC.

The chain links TRBV25-1 to TRBJ1-2, with D possibly matching TRBD1 (5 bases). The CDR3 consists of 13 residues. The ends were cut back, 1 base at V and 4 bases at J, with 7 bases in the middle. CDR1 is MGHDK, CDR2 SYGVNS, per germline. This CDR3 reads CASSESTVYGYTF. In DNA form, the CDR3 reads TGTGCCAGCAGTGAATCGACAGTCTATGGCTACACCTTC.

The chain employs TRBV7-9 and TRBJ2-3; 10 bases map to TRBD2. The V gene's germline CDR1 is SEHNR and CDR2 FQNEAQ (reference sequence). This CDR3 is built from 13 residues. V lost 9 bases to trimming and J lost 4 bases; unmatched junction nucleotides: 4. The CDR3 spells CARSSGGSDTQYF. CDR3 bases: TGTGCCAGATCTAGCGGGGGATCAGATACGCAGTATTTT.

In this sample, this clone turned up once. The chain carries TRBV9 and TRBJ2-7, with 9 bases matching TRBD1. In germline, CDR1 is SGDLS, CDR2 YYNGEE. The trim removed 0 bases at V and 3 bases at J, leaving 10 bases unmatched. CDR3 size: 17 residues. The CDR3 nucleotides are TGTGCCAGCAGCGTAGCCGGAGCCGGGACAGGGAACTACGAGCAGTACTTC. This codes for CASSVAGAGTGNYEQYF.

The chain employs TRBV5-4 and TRBJ2-6; D is perhaps TRBD1 (6 bases). This CDR3 has 16 amino acids. Germline V lookup: CDR1 SGHNT, CDR2 YYREEE (reference sequence). V shed 2 bases and J shed 4 bases, with 13 bases lying between them. The CDR3 is CASSFVQGSGANVLTF. The CDR3 DNA sequence: TGTGCCAGCAGCTTTGTCCAGGGGTCCGGGGCCAACGTCCTGACTTTC.

The sample holds many counts of this clone. J is TRBJ2-6 and V is TRBV19; D remains ambiguous. CDR3 size: 13 residues. Trimming removed 6 bases from V and 0 bases from J, with 3 bases in between. Germline V lookup: CDR1 LNHDA, CDR2 SQIVND (reference sequence). The CDR3 region is CASRSSGANVLTF. The DNA for the CDR3 is TGTGCCAGTAGGAGCTCTGGGGCCAACGTCCTGACTTTC.

The V and J genes are TRBV6-5 and TRBJ2-7; 8 nucleotides line up with TRBD2. The CDR3 is made up of 15 amino acids. The V and J ends lost 0 bases and 4 bases, in that order; junction bases with no gene match: 5. Germline values: CDR1 MNHEY, CDR2 SVGAGI. CDR3 protein: CASSYSLAGNYEQYF. CDR3 sequence (DNA): TGTGCCAGCAGTTACTCGCTAGCGGGCAATTACGAGCAGTACTTC.

The CDR3 is CASSEYLAGGPTGELFF. The CDR3 region has the DNA TGTGCCAGCAGTGAATATCTAGCGGGTGGCCCTACCGGGGAGCTGTTTTTT. The chain links TRBV25-1 to TRBJ2-2; 8 bases line up with TRBD2. The CDR3 runs 17 residues. CDR1 MGHDK and CDR2 SYGVNS come from the germline V gene. With 0 bases clipped from V and 5 bases from J, the junction kept 8 bases outside the gene matches.

The chain employs TRBV2 and TRBJ1-1, with no clear D. CDR1 SNHLY and CDR2 FYNNEI come from the germline V gene. The CDR3 runs to 13 residues. The V end was cut by 4 bases, the J end by 3 bases, with 9 bases between. CDR3 protein: CASSVSGYTEAFF. The DNA of the CDR3 is TGTGCCAGCAGTGTTTCGGGGTACACTGAAGCTTTCTTT.

This rearrangement joins TRBV28 to TRBJ1-1; no clear D gene. From germline, CDR1 is MDHEN and CDR2 SYDVKM. Deletions cut 3 bases from V and 1 base from J, with 9 bases between. This CDR3 has 14 residues. Here the CDR3 reads CASSFQGGNTEAFF. The CDR3 coding sequence is TGTGCCAGCAGTTTTCAAGGAGGGAACACTGAAGCTTTCTTT.

V is TRBV27 and J is TRBJ1-2; TRBD1 matches at 7 bases. The junction had 14 bases not matched to a gene; V was cut back by 3 bases and J by 4 bases. The CDR3 is 17 residues long. The V gene's germline CDR1 is MNHEY and CDR2 SMNVEV (reference sequence). DNA of the CDR3: TGTGCCAGCAGTTTCCGACAGGGCTCCCAACCGCTCTATGGCTACACCTTC. Its protein product is CASSFRQGSQPLYGYTF.

J is TRBJ1-1 and V is TRBV25-1; perhaps TRBD1 as D (6 bases). The V gene's germline CDR1 is MGHDK and CDR2 SYGVNS. The V end lost 1 base, the J end lost 8 bases, and 11 bases lay between the germline ends. The CDR3 length is 13 residues. CDR3 coding DNA: TGTGCCAGCAGTGAATCAGGGGTTAGGGAAGCTTTCTTT. As protein: CASSESGVREAFF.

There are many counts of this clone. The chain recombines TRBV28 with TRBJ1-1; no clear D gene. In germline, CDR1 is MDHEN, CDR2 SYDVKM. The CDR3 is made up of 12 amino acids. V was cut by 7 bases and J by 4 bases, with 10 bases left in between. CDR3 nucleotides: TGTGCCAGCATTAGAGCGAGCACTGAAGCTTTCTTT. It codes for CASIRASTEAFF.

The V and J genes are TRBV5-4 and TRBJ2-7; 8 nucleotides line up with TRBD1. Germline CDR1 reads SGHNT; CDR2 reads YYREEE (reference sequence). J gave up 2 bases and V 4 bases, and 5 bases lay outside the gene matches. This CDR3 has 14 residues. CDR3 in amino acids: CASSLTRGPYEQYF. CDR3 DNA sequence: TGTGCCAGCAGCCTCACCAGGGGGCCCTACGAGCAGTACTTC.

This clone came up once. This rearrangement joins TRBV18 to TRBJ1-2; 8 bases line up with TRBD1. There are 14 residues in the CDR3. In germline, CDR1 is KGHSH, CDR2 LQKENI. J lost 8 bases, V lost 4 bases, and 9 bases had no gene match. CDR3 bases: TGTGCCAGCTCACTCATGGACAGGGCTGCGGGCTACACCTTC. Protein product: CASSLMDRAAGYTF.

The CDR3: CASSLIPGEYGYTF. CDR3 bases: TGTGCCAGCAGCTTAATACCAGGGGAGTATGGCTACACCTTC. The chain is built from TRBV7-8 and TRBJ1-2; D possibly corresponds to TRBD1 (6 bases). The V gene's germline CDR1 is SGHVS and CDR2 FQNEAQ. The CDR3 totals 14 residues. V lost 2 bases and J 5 bases, leaving 12 bases between the germline ends.

V usage is TRBV6-2 or TRBV6-3 and J usage is TRBJ2-7; D unresolved. The CDR3 covers 14 residues. Trimming cost V 2 bases and J 0 bases, with 8 bases left between them. CDR1 and CDR2 from the germline V gene are MNHEY and SVGEGT. CDR3 nucleotide sequence: TGTGCCAGCAGTTACCCGTCGGTCTCCTACGAGCAGTACTTC. It codes for CASSYPSVSYEQYF.